This is a list of T cell receptor beta chains from one sample in a study of T cells in narcolepsy. The protocol was immunoSEQ multiplex PCR, while the TCRdb copy is restricted to in-frame clones and leaves out a portion. The repertoire includes 25,000 to 35,000 clones, 60% to 85% of them detected once, and roughly 6.8% sits in the top ten. The sample taken for sequencing was memory (CD45RA-) CD4+ T cells from blood. These receptors all stem from a human donor in good health. The CDR3 runs from the conserved cysteine through the conserved F or W. The D gene is left open where the match is weak. Only part of the rows carry a size: once, few, many, or a class if the clone is expanded.

clone size	J gene	D gene	V gene	CDR3 protein	CDR3 DNA
-	TRBJ1-1	-	TRBV9	CASSPRWGQGTEAFF	TGTGCCAGCAGCCCCCGTTGGGGGCAGGGCACTGAAGCTTTCTTT
-	TRBJ2-7	TRBD1	TRBV6-5	CASTRTGAGYEQYF	TGTGCCAGCACCCGGACAGGGGCGGGCTACGAGCAGTACTTC
-	TRBJ1-5	-	TRBV27	CASSLRWFGGQPQHF	TGTGCCAGCAGTTTGAGATGGTTCGGAGGTCAGCCCCAGCATTTT
few	TRBJ2-4	-	TRBV5-8	CASSLGGYYQNIQYF	TGTGCCAGCAGCTTGGGCGGGTACTACCAGAACATTCAGTACTTC
-	TRBJ2-7	-	TRBV5-1	CARSMRTGEQYF	TGCGCCAGGAGTATGAGGACGGGCGAGCAGTACTTC
-	TRBJ2-7	TRBD1	TRBV6-1	CASREGGTGTYEQYF	TGTGCCAGCAGGGAGGGGGGGACAGGGACCTACGAGCAGTACTTC
once	TRBJ2-7	-	TRBV19	CASSSQGGGIHEQYF	TGTGCCAGTAGTTCCCAGGGAGGAGGCATCCACGAGCAGTACTTC
-	TRBJ2-5	-	TRBV27	CASSLVGETQYF	TGTGCCAGCAGTTTAGTAGGGGAGACCCAGTACTTC
-	TRBJ2-4	TRBD2	TRBV29-1	CSGIGGGLKNIQYF	TGCAGCGGCATCGGGGGGGGACTCAAAAACATTCAGTACTTC
few	TRBJ2-7	-	TRBV5-1	CASSVRDNEQYF	TGCGCCAGCAGCGTCCGGGACAACGAGCAGTACTTC
-	TRBJ2-3	-	TRBV27	CASSPQSQDTQYF	TGTGCCAGCAGTCCCCAATCACAAGATACGCAGTATTTT
-	TRBJ1-6	TRBD1	TRBV6-5	CASSLDRGSPLHF	TGTGCCAGCAGCTTGGACAGGGGTTCACCCCTCCACTTT
once	TRBJ2-7	TRBD2	TRBV6-5	CASSPPLAGGKEQYF	TGTGCCAGCAGTCCCCCACTAGCGGGGGGGAAAGAGCAGTACTTC
-	TRBJ2-7	TRBD1	TRBV9	CASSAGSGTGAYEQYF	TGTGCCAGCAGCGCTGGATCCGGGACAGGGGCCTACGAGCAGTACTTC
-	TRBJ2-5	-	TRBV19	CASTPGGGVGETQYF	TGTGCCAGTACCCCAGGGGGGGGCGTTGGGGAGACCCAGTACTTC
once	TRBJ1-1	-	TRBV2	CASSELPRGAFF	TGTGCCAGCAGTGAATTGCCGCGGGGCGCTTTCTTT
-	TRBJ2-2	TRBD1	TRBV29-1	CSVQGAGNTGELFF	TGCAGCGTTCAGGGGGCGGGGAACACCGGGGAGCTGTTTTTT
-	TRBJ1-4	-	TRBV4-1	CASSLTGLEKLFF	TGCGCCAGCAGCCTAACGGGATTGGAAAAACTGTTTTTT